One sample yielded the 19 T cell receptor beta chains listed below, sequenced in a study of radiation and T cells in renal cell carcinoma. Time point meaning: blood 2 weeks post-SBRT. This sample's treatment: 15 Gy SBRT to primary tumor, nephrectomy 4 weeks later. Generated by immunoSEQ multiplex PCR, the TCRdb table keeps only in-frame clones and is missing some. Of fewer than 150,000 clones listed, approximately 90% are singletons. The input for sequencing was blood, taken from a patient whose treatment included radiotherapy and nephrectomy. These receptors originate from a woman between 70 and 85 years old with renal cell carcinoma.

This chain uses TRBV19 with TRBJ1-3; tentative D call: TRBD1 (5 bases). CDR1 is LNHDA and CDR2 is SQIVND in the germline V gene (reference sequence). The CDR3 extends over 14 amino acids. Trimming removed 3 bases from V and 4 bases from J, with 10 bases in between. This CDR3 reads CASSIRREGNTIYF. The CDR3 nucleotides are TGTGCCAGTAGTATCCGCAGGGAAGGAAACACCATATATTTT.

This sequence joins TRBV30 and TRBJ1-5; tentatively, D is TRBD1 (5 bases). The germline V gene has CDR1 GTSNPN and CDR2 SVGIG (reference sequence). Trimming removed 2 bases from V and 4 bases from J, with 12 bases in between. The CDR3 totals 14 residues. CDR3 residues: CAWSLGGGNQPQHF. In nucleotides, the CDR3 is TGTGCCTGGAGTTTGGGGGGAGGTAATCAGCCCCAGCATTTT. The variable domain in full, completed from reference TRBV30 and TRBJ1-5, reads SQTIHQWPATLVQPVGSPLSLECTVEGTSNPNLYWYRQAAGRGLQLLFYSVGIGQISSEVPQNLSASRPQDRQFILSSKKLLLSDSGFYLCAWSLGGGNQPQHFGDGTRLSIL.

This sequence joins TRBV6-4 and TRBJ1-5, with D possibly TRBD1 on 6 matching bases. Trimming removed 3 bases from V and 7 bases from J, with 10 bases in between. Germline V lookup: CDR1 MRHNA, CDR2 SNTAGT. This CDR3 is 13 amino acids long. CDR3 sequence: CASSEGRGQPQHF. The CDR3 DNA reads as TGTGCCAGCAGTGAAGGCAGGGGACAGCCCCAGCATTTT.

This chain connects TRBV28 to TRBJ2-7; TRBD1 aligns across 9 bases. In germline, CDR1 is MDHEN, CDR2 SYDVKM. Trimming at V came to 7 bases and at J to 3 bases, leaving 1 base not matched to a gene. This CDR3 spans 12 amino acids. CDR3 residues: CASKTGGYEQYF. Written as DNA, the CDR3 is TGTGCCAGCAAGACAGGGGGCTACGAGCAGTACTTC.

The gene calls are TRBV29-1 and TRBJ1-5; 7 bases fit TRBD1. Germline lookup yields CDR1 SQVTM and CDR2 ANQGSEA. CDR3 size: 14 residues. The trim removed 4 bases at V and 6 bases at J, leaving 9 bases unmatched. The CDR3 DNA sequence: TGCAGCGTTGGAGACAGGGCGAATAGTCAGCCCCAGCATTTT. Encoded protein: CSVGDRANSQPQHF.

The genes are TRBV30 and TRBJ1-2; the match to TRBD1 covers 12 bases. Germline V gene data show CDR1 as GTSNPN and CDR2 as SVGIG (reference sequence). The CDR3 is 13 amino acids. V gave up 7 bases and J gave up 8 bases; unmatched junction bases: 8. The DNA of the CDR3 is TGTGCCTTCTATCGGGACAGGGGGCACGGCTACACCTTC. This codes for CAFYRDRGHGYTF. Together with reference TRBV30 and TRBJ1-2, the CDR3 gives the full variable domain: SQTIHQWPATLVQPVGSPLSLECTVEGTSNPNLYWYRQAAGRGLQLLFYSVGIGQISSEVPQNLSASRPQDRQFILSSKKLLLSDSGFYLCAFYRDRGHGYTFGSGTRLTVV.

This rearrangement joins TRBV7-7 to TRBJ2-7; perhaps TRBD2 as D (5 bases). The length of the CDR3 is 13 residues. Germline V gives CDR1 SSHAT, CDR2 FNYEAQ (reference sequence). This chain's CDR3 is CASAEELTYEQYF. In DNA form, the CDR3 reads TGTGCTAGCGCCGAGGAGTTGACCTACGAGCAGTACTTC.

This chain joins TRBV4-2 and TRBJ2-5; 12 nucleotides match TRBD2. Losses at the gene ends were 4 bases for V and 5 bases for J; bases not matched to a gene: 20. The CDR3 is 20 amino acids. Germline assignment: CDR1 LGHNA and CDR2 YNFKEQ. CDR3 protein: CASSLEPPSGGAARGETQYF. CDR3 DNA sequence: TGTGCCAGCAGCCTAGAGCCCCCTAGCGGGGGGGCCGCGCGGGGGGAGACCCAGTACTTC.

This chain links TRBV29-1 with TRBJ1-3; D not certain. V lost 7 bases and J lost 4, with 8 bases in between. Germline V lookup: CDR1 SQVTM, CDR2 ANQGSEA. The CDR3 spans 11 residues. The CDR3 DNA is TGCAGCGCCCAAGGGGGAAACACCATATATTTT. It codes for CSAQGGNTIYF. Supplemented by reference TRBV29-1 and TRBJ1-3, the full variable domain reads SAVISQKPSRDICQRGTSLTIQCQVDSQVTMMFWYRQQPGQSLTLIATANQGSEATYESGFVIDKFPISRPNLTFSTLTVSNMSPEDSSIYLCSAQGGNTIYFGEGSWLTVV.

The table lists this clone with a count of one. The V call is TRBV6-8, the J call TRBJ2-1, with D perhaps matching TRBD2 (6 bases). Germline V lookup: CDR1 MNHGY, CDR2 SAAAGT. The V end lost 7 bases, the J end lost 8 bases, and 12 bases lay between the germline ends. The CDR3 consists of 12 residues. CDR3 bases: TGTGCCAGCACCTCTCCGGGGGATGAGCAGTTCTTC. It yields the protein CASTSPGDEQFF.

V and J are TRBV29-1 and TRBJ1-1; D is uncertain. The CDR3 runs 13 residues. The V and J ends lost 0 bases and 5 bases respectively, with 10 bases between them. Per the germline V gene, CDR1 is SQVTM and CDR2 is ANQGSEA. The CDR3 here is CSVEDALSTEAFF. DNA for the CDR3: TGCAGCGTTGAAGACGCTTTGAGTACTGAAGCTTTCTTT.

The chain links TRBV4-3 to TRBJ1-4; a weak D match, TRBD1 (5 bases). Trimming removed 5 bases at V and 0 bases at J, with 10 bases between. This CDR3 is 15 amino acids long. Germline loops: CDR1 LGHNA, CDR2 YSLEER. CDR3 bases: TGCGCCAGCAGCGCGGCCAGGGCAACTAATGAAAAACTGTTTTTT. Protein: CASSAARATNEKLFF.

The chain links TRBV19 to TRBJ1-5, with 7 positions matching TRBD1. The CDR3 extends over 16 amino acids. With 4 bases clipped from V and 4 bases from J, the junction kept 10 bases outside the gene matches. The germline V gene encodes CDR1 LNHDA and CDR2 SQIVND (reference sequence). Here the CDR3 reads CASSTLSGTANQPQHF. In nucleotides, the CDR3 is TGTGCCAGTAGTACGCTGTCCGGGACAGCGAATCAGCCCCAGCATTTT.

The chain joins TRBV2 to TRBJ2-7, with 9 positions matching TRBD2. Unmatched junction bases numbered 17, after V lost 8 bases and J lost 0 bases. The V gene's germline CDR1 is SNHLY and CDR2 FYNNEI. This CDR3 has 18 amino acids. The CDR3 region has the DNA TGTGCCAGCGGGAGGAGGAGCGGGGGGCTTGCAAGCTCCTACGAGCAGTACTTC. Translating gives CASGRRSGGLASSYEQYF. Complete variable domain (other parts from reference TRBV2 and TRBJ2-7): EPEVTQTPSHQVTQMGQEVILRCVPISNHLYFYWYRQILGQKVEFLVSFYNNEISEKSEIFDDQFSVERPDGSNFTLKIRSTKLEDSAMYFCASGRRSGGLASSYEQYFGPGTRLTVT.

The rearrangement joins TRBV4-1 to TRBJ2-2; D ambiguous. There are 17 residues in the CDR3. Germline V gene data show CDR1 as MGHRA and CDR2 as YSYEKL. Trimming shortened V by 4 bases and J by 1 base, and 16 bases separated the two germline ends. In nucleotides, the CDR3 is TGCGCCAGCAGCCCAATACCTAAGCCCGGGAACACCGGGGAGCTGTTTTTT. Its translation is CASSPIPKPGNTGELFF.

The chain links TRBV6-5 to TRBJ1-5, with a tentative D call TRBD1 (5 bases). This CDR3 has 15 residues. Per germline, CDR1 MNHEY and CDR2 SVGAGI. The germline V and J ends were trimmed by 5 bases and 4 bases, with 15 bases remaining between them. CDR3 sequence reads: CASSRRGIANQPQHF. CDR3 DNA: TGTGCCAGCAGTAGACGGGGGATAGCAAATCAGCCCCAGCATTTT.

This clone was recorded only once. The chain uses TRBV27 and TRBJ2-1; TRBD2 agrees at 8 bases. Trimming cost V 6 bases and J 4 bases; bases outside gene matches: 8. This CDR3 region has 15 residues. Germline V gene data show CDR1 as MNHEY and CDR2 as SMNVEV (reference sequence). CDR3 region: CASRRGATVYNEQFF. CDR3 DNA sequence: TGTGCCAGCAGGCGGGGGGCCACGGTGTACAATGAGCAGTTCTTC.

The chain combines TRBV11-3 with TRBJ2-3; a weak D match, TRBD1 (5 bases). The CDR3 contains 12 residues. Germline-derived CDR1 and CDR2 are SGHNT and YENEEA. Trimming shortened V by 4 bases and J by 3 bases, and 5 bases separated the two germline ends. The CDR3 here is CASSSGTDTQYF. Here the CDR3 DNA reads TGTGCCAGCAGCTCAGGGACAGATACGCAGTATTTT.

CDR3 loop: CASSFIGGSSYEQYF. CDR3 DNA: TGTGCCAGCAGCTTCATAGGGGGCTCGTCCTACGAGCAGTACTTC. This chain uses TRBV5-4 with TRBJ2-7; 7 bases agree with TRBD1. In germline, CDR1 is SGHNT, CDR2 YYREEE (reference sequence). With V trimmed by 2 bases and J by 1 base, 6 bases remained unmatched. The CDR3 loop spans 15 amino acids.